Given below is one TCR beta chain in context. This record belongs to a study of technical replicates of blood from a few donors. Repertoires were generated with immunoSEQ multiplex PCR, while TCRdb's copy carries only in-frame clones and drops some. The sample yields some 77,000 clones, about 96% seen once. The V and J ends lost 2 bases and 7 bases, in that order; junction bases with no gene match: 7. Germline assignment: CDR1 MNHEY and CDR2 SVGAGI. The CDR3 totals 14 residues. This clonotype was sampled from a human donor in good health. Specimen: T cells isolated from PBMCs. V and J are TRBV6-5 and TRBJ1-2; 7 bases fit TRBD1. CDR3 region: CASSYLQGSGGYTF. In nucleotides, the CDR3 is TGTGCCAGCAGTTACCTACAGGGGAGTGGTGGCTACACCTTC.